The 26 T cell receptor beta chains given below trace back to one sample, sequenced in a study of T cells in women clearing cervical HPV infection. Repertoires were generated with immunoSEQ multiplex PCR, while TCRdb's copy carries only in-frame clones and drops some. In total, the table holds around 35,000 clones. Sequencing was performed on blood buffy coat. The source is a woman between 18 and 70 years old with a cervical HPV16 infection that either progressed to CIN3+ or cleared (not recorded which).

About this clone: The DNA ends 3 residues before the CDR3 does, and the rest of the CDR3 is filled in from the germline J gene. This chain joins TRBV2 and TRBJ1-5; TRBD1 aligns across 7 bases. Germline assignment: CDR1 SNHLY and CDR2 FYNNEI. The CDR3 covers 15 residues. Losses at the gene ends were 6 bases for V and 3 bases for J; bases not matched to a gene: 8. The CDR3 DNA, read in part, is TGTGCCAGCAGATCGGGGACAGAGTACAATCAGCCC. The encoded protein is CASRSGTEYNQP. Given in full, the CDR3 is CASRSGTEYNQPQHF.

Concerning this clone: Coverage ceases 3 residues before the CDR3 finishes, and the germline J gene fills in the end. The chain is built from TRBV19 and TRBJ2-2; a weak D match, TRBD1 (6 bases). Germline V CDR1 and CDR2: LNHDA, SQIVND (reference sequence). Trimming shortened V by 7 bases and J by 5 bases, and 17 bases separated the two germline ends. The length of the CDR3 is 15 residues. CDR3 protein: CASTLQGVATGELFF. The part of the CDR3 DNA that was read is TGTGCCAGTACATTACAGGGTGTAGCGACCGGGGAG.

The CDR3 region is CASSFGLGSNYGYTF. The sequenced part of the CDR3 DNA is TGCGCCAGCAGCTTCGGACTGGGCAGCAACTATGGC. This chain joins TRBV5-1 and TRBJ1-2; no firm D call. With the read ending 3 residues before the CDR3 end, the germline J gene is used to fill in that end. This CDR3 has 15 residues. Trimming removed 2 bases at V and 2 bases at J, with 13 bases between. Germline V gene sequence: CDR1 SGHRS, CDR2 YFSETQ. The full variable domain, with the rest looked up from reference TRBV5-1 and TRBJ1-2, is KAGVTQTPRYLIKTRGQQVTLSCSPISGHRSVSWYQQTPGQGLQFLFEYFSETQRNKGNFPGRFSGRQFSNSRSEMNVSTLELGDSALYLCASSFGLGSNYGYTFGSGTRLTVV.

As for this clone: Coverage ceases 3 residues before the CDR3 finishes, and the germline J gene fills in the end. The chain uses TRBV28 and TRBJ2-1, with D perhaps TRBD2 (6 bases). There are 13 residues in the CDR3. Trimming took 4 bases from V and 9 from J, leaving 13 bases between them. The germline gives CDR1 MDHEN, CDR2 SYDVKM. CDR3 DNA, as far as it was read: TGTGCCAGCAGTTCCGCCGGAGGGGTTGAG. Translated, it gives CASSSAGGVE. The full CDR3 protein reads CASSSAGGVEQFF. Variable domain in full (rest from reference TRBV28 and TRBJ2-1): DVKVTQSSRYLVKRTGEKVFLECVQDMDHENMFWYRQDPGLGLRLIYFSYDVKMKEKGDIPEGYSVSREKKERFSLILESASTNQTSMYLCASSSAGGVEQFFGPGTRLTVL.

The sequenced CDR3 bases are TGCGCCAGCAGCTTGGGGCGGAAGAACACTGAA. Its translation: CASSLGRKNTE. In full, the CDR3 is CASSLGRKNTEAFF. V usage is TRBV5-1 and J usage is TRBJ1-1; no firm D call. From the germline J gene comes the end of the CDR3, since the read stops 3 residues before it. The CDR3 consists of 14 residues. The V gene's germline CDR1 is SGHRS and CDR2 YFSETQ. Trimming shortened V by 0 bases and J by 1 base, and 7 bases separated the two germline ends. The entire variable domain, with the rest obtained from reference TRBV5-1 and TRBJ1-1, is as follows: KAGVTQTPRYLIKTRGQQVTLSCSPISGHRSVSWYQQTPGQGLQFLFEYFSETQRNKGNFPGRFSGRQFSNSRSEMNVSTLELGDSALYLCASSLGRKNTEAFFGQGTRLTVV.

About this clone itself: The read is 3 residues too short to cover the CDR3 end, so that end is filled in from the germline J gene. The chain is built from TRBV7-2 and TRBJ2-7; 9 nucleotides match TRBD2. The CDR3 is made up of 14 amino acids. Per the germline V gene, CDR1 is SGHTA and CDR2 is FQGNSA. Trimming cost V 5 bases and J 6 bases; bases outside gene matches: 8. The CDR3 bases that were read are TGTGCCAGCAGCCCAGTAGCGGGGGAGCGCGAG. It is translated as CASSPVAGERE. Given in full, the CDR3 is CASSPVAGEREQYF.

Concerning this clone: The missing CDR3 end, 3 residues past where the read stops, is filled in from the germline J gene. The gene calls are TRBV18 and TRBJ1-2, with D possibly being TRBD1 (6 bases). The germline gives CDR1 KGHSH, CDR2 LQKENI. This CDR3 contains 15 residues. The sequenced part of the CDR3 DNA is TGTGCCAGCTCACCACCGGCCAGGGGCGTAAAGGGC. Translation: CASSPPARGVKG. The CDR3 in its entirety is CASSPPARGVKGYTF. The variable domain in full, with the rest retrieved from reference TRBV18 and TRBJ1-2, is NAGVMQNPRHLVRRRGQEARLRCSPMKGHSHVYWYRQLPEEGLKFMVYLQKENIIDESGMPKERFSAEFPKEGPSILRIQQVVRGDSAAYFCASSPPARGVKGYTFGSGTRLTVV.

The CDR3 DNA, read in part, is TGCGCCAGCAGCAGTCACCCACAGGGCTATGGC. Translated, it gives CASSSHPQGYG. The whole CDR3 sequence is CASSSHPQGYGYTF. The V call is TRBV5-1, the J call TRBJ1-2; maybe TRBD1 (6 bases). The read terminates 3 residues before the CDR3 end, so the remaining end is supplied by the germline J gene. This CDR3 is 14 amino acids long. V lost 4 bases and J 4 bases, leaving 14 bases between the germline ends. From germline, CDR1 is SGHRS and CDR2 YFSETQ.

Notes on this clone: The observed sequence ends 3 residues before the CDR3 terminus, with the missing tail filled in from the germline J gene. J is TRBJ1-3 and V is TRBV5-1, with a tentative D call TRBD1 (6 bases). From germline, CDR1 is SGHRS and CDR2 YFSETQ. V was cut by 0 bases and J by 4 bases, with 14 bases left in between. The CDR3 has 16 residues. The CDR3 sequence is CASSLDGGLRGNTIYF. Incomplete CDR3 DNA: TGCGCCAGCAGCTTGGACGGGGGGCTAAGAGGAAACACC.

Comments on this clone: The read finishes 3 residues shy of the CDR3 end, and the germline J gene is used to complete it. The genes are TRBV20-1 and TRBJ2-2; 8 bases line up with TRBD1. V gave up 6 bases and J gave up 1 base; unmatched junction bases: 4. CDR3 length equals 14 residues. The germline gives CDR1 DFQATT, CDR2 SNEGSKA (reference sequence). The covered CDR3 bases are TGCAGTGCCCCCGGGACAGGGAACACCGGGGAG. The encoded protein is CSAPGTGNTGE. The full CDR3 protein reads CSAPGTGNTGELFF.

Here the CDR3 reads CASSRTGGLYNEQFF. The DNA read from the CDR3 is TGTGCCAGCTCTCGGACAGGGGGACTATACAATGAG. The rearrangement links TRBV18 to TRBJ2-1, with TRBD1 identical over 10 bases. With the read ending 3 residues before the CDR3 end, the germline J gene is used to fill in that end. Germline trimming cut 6 bases from V and 4 bases from J; bases unmatched to any gene: 6. Germline V gene data show CDR1 as KGHSH and CDR2 as LQKENI. This CDR3 has 15 residues.

A note on this clone: The read stops 3 residues short of the end of the CDR3; the missing end is completed from the germline J gene. The chain employs TRBV20-1 and TRBJ2-3; tentatively, D is TRBD1 (6 bases). Germline CDR1 is DFQATT and CDR2 is SNEGSKA (reference sequence). The CDR3 sequence is 15 residues long. The CDR3 region is CSARDRRQAQETQYF. CDR3 DNA (partial): TGCAGTGCTAGAGACCGCAGACAGGCTCAAGAGACG.

For this clone: With the read ending 3 residues before the CDR3 end, the germline J gene is used to fill in that end. V and J are TRBV5-1 and TRBJ2-2; no clear D gene. Trimming removed 4 bases at V and 4 bases at J, with 8 bases between. This CDR3 comprises 13 residues. Germline V gene lookup returns CDR1 SGHRS and CDR2 YFSETQ. The CDR3 loop reads CASSLSVTGELFF. The covered CDR3 bases are TGCGCCAGCAGCCTATCTGTCACCGGGGAG. Drawing the rest from reference TRBV5-1 and TRBJ2-2, the complete variable domain is KAGVTQTPRYLIKTRGQQVTLSCSPISGHRSVSWYQQTPGQGLQFLFEYFSETQRNKGNFPGRFSGRQFSNSRSEMNVSTLELGDSALYLCASSLSVTGELFFGEGSRLTVL.

The DNA read from the CDR3 is TGTGCCAGCAGCCCACAAACCGGGGAGCAAGCACCG. This encodes CASSPQTGEQAP. The full-length CDR3 reads as CASSPQTGEQAPLFF. The rearrangement joins TRBV7-9 to TRBJ2-2; D perhaps matches TRBD2 (5 bases). The read comes to an end 3 residues before the CDR3 does, leaving the germline J gene to fill in the end. The CDR3 has 15 residues. CDR1 and CDR2 from the germline V gene are SEHNR and FQNEAQ (reference sequence).

Points on this clone: The read falls 3 residues short of the CDR3 end, and the missing part is taken from the germline J gene. V and J are TRBV28 and TRBJ2-7; 7 nucleotides agree with TRBD2. The V segment lost 4 bases and the J segment 5 bases; nucleotides outside the gene matches: 8. The CDR3 runs 14 residues. In germline, CDR1 is MDHEN, CDR2 SYDVKM. Partial CDR3 DNA: TGTGCCAGCAGTTCCCCGACTAGCCCCCACGAG. Its translation: CASSSPTSPHE. The CDR3 reads in full as CASSSPTSPHEQYF.

As to this clone: The read gets to within 3 residues of the CDR3 end, and the germline J gene fills in the rest. The V and J genes are TRBV7-2 and TRBJ2-1; TRBD2 aligns across 9 bases. Germline lookup yields CDR1 SGHTA and CDR2 FQGNSA. J lost 4 bases, V lost 0 bases, and 4 bases had no gene match. The CDR3 extends over 16 amino acids. Incomplete CDR3 DNA: TGTGCCAGCAGCTTAGCCGTGAGCGGGGGGTACAATGAG. Protein sequence: CASSLAVSGGYNE. The whole CDR3 protein is CASSLAVSGGYNEQFF.

Points on this clone: With the read ending 3 residues before the CDR3 end, the germline J gene is used to fill in that end. This chain links TRBV5-1 with TRBJ1-6; 7 positions match TRBD1. The germline CDR1 and CDR2 sequences are SGHRS and YFSETQ. V was pared by 1 base and J by 10 bases, with 14 bases of the junction left unmatched. The CDR3 loop spans 17 amino acids. CDR3 region: CASSLTYGQDQNSPLHF. The CDR3 DNA, read in part, is TGCGCCAGCAGCTTGACCTATGGACAGGACCAAAACTCACCC. The complete variable domain, with remaining parts taken from reference TRBV5-1 and TRBJ1-6, reads KAGVTQTPRYLIKTRGQQVTLSCSPISGHRSVSWYQQTPGQGLQFLFEYFSETQRNKGNFPGRFSGRQFSNSRSEMNVSTLELGDSALYLCASSLTYGQDQNSPLHFGNGTRLTVT.

On this clone: The read ends 3 residues early relative to the CDR3; the germline J gene fills the gap. The rearrangement joins TRBV5-4 to TRBJ1-1; 7 bases are a match to TRBD1. This CDR3 is built from 16 residues. After removal of 0 bases from V and 0 bases from J, the junction contained 5 bases not matched to a gene. The germline CDR1 and CDR2 sequences are SGHNT and YYREEE (reference sequence). The DNA read from the CDR3 is TGTGCCAGCAGCTTGGTGGCAGGGGGACTGAACACTGAA. This gives the protein CASSLVAGGLNTE. In full, the CDR3 reads CASSLVAGGLNTEAFF.

About this clone itself: The read finishes 3 residues shy of the CDR3 end, and the germline J gene is used to complete it. The chain joins TRBV7-2 to TRBJ1-4; the D is unclear. Per germline, CDR1 SGHTA and CDR2 FQGNSA. V lost 1 base to trimming and J lost 7 bases, with 7 bases between them. The CDR3 covers 13 residues. The sequenced part of the CDR3 DNA is TGTGCCAGCAGCTTAGGGGTAGCTGAAAAA. Translated: CASSLGVAEK. The CDR3, in full, reads CASSLGVAEKLFF.

Remarks on this clone: The read halts 3 residues ahead of the CDR3 end, with the missing end drawn from the germline J gene. The V call is TRBV18, the J call TRBJ1-2; D possibly corresponds to TRBD1 (6 bases). There are 14 residues in the CDR3. Germline lookup yields CDR1 KGHSH and CDR2 LQKENI. CDR3 protein: CASSLQGESYDYTF. Partial CDR3 DNA: TGTGCCAGCTCGCTACAGGGAGAGTCCTACGAC.

Regarding this clone: The junction differs from germline at one of its ends, possibly a read error. The DNA ends 3 residues before the CDR3 does, and the rest of the CDR3 is filled in from the germline J gene. Other nucleotide sequences in the sample specify the same CDR3. The rearrangement joins TRBV6-1 to TRBJ1-2; 7 positions match TRBD1. The CDR3 runs to 14 residues. Germline-derived CDR1 and CDR2 are MNHNS and SASEGT. CDR3 sequence reads: CASSAQGSDYGYTF. CDR3 bases read: TGTGCCAGCAGTGCACAGGGGTCGGACTATGGA.

Comments on this clone: The sequence runs out 3 residues before the end of the CDR3; the remainder is reconstructed from the germline J gene. The chain joins TRBV18 to TRBJ2-3; 10 nucleotides line up with TRBD1. Germline V gene sequence: CDR1 KGHSH, CDR2 LQKENI. The CDR3 sequence is 15 residues long. Incomplete CDR3 DNA: TGTGCCAGCTCACCGCGACAGGGGGCTGATCAGCCG. Its translation: CASSPRQGADQP. The complete CDR3 sequence is CASSPRQGADQPQYF.

With respect to this clone: The read comes to an end 3 residues before the CDR3 does, leaving the germline J gene to fill in the end. The same CDR3 is also encoded by other DNA sequences in this sample. This chain connects TRBV18 to TRBJ1-3; 7 bases line up with TRBD1. Trimming took 3 bases from V and 3 from J; bases not matched to a gene: 8. CDR3 length: 16 residues. Germline values: CDR1 KGHSH, CDR2 LQKENI. The CDR3 sequence: CASSPDTGEVGNTIYF. Partial CDR3 DNA: TGTGCCAGCTCACCGGATACAGGGGAGGTTGGAAACACC.

In the case of this clone: The CDR3 extends 3 residues past the end of the read, so its final part is completed from the germline J gene. The chain combines TRBV7-6 with TRBJ2-3, with a possible D match to TRBD2 (5 bases). The V gene's germline CDR1 is SGHVS and CDR2 FNYEAQ. The CDR3 consists of 14 residues. The part of the CDR3 DNA that was read is TGTGCCAGCAGCTCCCGTAGCGTACAAGAGACG. As protein: CASSSRSVQET. The full CDR3 protein is CASSSRSVQETQYF.

Concerning this clone itself: The read terminates 3 residues before the CDR3 end, so the remaining end is supplied by the germline J gene. The genes are TRBV6-2 or TRBV6-3 and TRBJ1-5, with D possibly being TRBD1 (5 bases). The germline V and J ends were trimmed by 10 bases and 5 bases, with 18 bases remaining between them. CDR3 length: 14 amino acids. The germline CDR1 and CDR2 sequences are MNHEY and SVGEGT. The part of the CDR3 DNA that was read is TGTGCCACCAATCTTCCGGGGGTCCATCAGCCC. Translated: CATNLPGVHQP. The full CDR3 sequence reads CATNLPGVHQPQHF.

About this clone: The sequenced fragment ends 3 residues before the CDR3 boundary, so the rest is inferred from the germline J gene. The rearrangement joins TRBV20-1 to TRBJ2-3, with TRBD1 matching over 7 bases. This CDR3 is 12 amino acids long. In germline, CDR1 is DFQATT, CDR2 SNEGSKA (reference sequence). The covered CDR3 bases are TGCAGTGCCAAACAGGGGCAAGAGACG. This sequence encodes CSAKQGQET. In full, the CDR3 reads CSAKQGQETQYF.